The subject of this entry is one TCR beta chain. The antigen remains unidentified. This record belongs to a study of Graves' ophthalmopathy and Graves' hyperthyroidism. Study-wide points: Among expanded thyroid clonotypes above 0.001 frequency, most also occurred in blood.

Hyperthyroidism patients, aged 18 to 65, were newly diagnosed, under 2 months' duration. Scientists amplified the TCR beta CDR3 regions from RNA transcripts. HTBI primers were used in a first-round RT-PCR, which preceded a second-round multiplex PCR. TCRdb re-derived calls from the multiplex PCR reads in MiXCR, one entry per CDR3 protein. The data hold about 550,000 distinct CDR3 sequences, with about two fifths observed a single time. This receptor was taken from an adult man with Graves' hyperthyroidism. Sequencing used peripheral blood or thyroid tissue (not recorded which).

This CDR3 is CASSGGVVRNSPLHF. DNA for the CDR3: TGTGCCAGCAGCGGAGGGGTTGTCCGGAATTCACCCCTCCACTTT. This sequence joins TRBV5-8 and TRBJ1-6; D might be TRBD1 (5 bases). The germline V gene encodes CDR1 SGHTS and CDR2 YDEGEE. This CDR3 is 15 amino acids long. Trimming took off 4 bases at V and 7 bases at J, with 15 bases between the two ends.